Presented here are 3 T cell receptor beta chains from one specimen sequenced in a study of Tregs in tolerant kidney transplant recipients. The nonmyeloablative bone marrow transplants came from related graft donors, with transient mixed chimerism. The assay was immunoSEQ multiplex PCR, and TCRdb's table has in-frame clones only and misses some. The repertoire consists of 50,000 or so clones, with approximately 89% occurring once and the leading ten covering around 15%. Specimen: CD8+ T cells from blood (PBMCs), collected 12 months after the transplant. The origin of the receptors is a human patient who received a combined kidney and bone marrow transplant. Some T cells may arise from the graft donor.

This clone appeared a single time. Here the CDR3 reads CASSLAQGSGQGVLEQYF. The DNA for the CDR3 is TGTGCCAGCAGCTTAGCGCAGGGGTCGGGACAGGGGGTTTTGGAGCAGTACTTC. The chain is built from TRBV7-2 and TRBJ2-7; 11 bases line up with TRBD1. The CDR3 has 18 residues. After removal of 0 bases from V and 7 bases from J, the junction contained 14 bases not matched to a gene. Germline V gene lookup returns CDR1 SGHTA and CDR2 FQGNSA.

CDR3: CASGGLAGVETQYF. CDR3 DNA sequence: TGCGCCAGCGGGGGACTAGCGGGAGTGGAGACCCAGTACTTC. The V and J genes are TRBV4-1 and TRBJ2-5, with 14 bases matching TRBD2. V was clipped by 8 bases and J by 5 bases; unmatched bases: 4. Germline V gives CDR1 MGHRA, CDR2 YSYEKL. CDR3 size: 14 residues.

This chain uses TRBV10-3 with TRBJ1-1; 10 nucleotides agree with TRBD1. The CDR3 is 14 amino acids. Trimming removed 7 bases from V and 5 bases from J; junction bases left unmatched: 7. Germline CDR1 is ENHRY and CDR2 is SYGVKD. Here the CDR3 reads CAITRDRGGTEAFF. In DNA, the CDR3 is TGTGCCATCACCCGGGACAGGGGTGGTACTGAAGCTTTCTTT.